Below, 31 T cell receptor beta chains from the same sample are listed, as sequenced in a study of control samples from healthy donors and cancer patients. Here immunoSEQ multiplex PCR was the method, and the copy in TCRdb shows in-frame clones only, minus some. The repertoire has 120,000 or so clones, over 75% of them found once; the top ten carry around 2%. The specimen sequenced was blood. These receptors were collected from a man younger than 35 in good health.

This chain uses TRBV27 with TRBJ1-1; perhaps TRBD1 as D (5 bases). The V and J ends lost 0 bases and 8 bases respectively, with 10 bases between them. The length of the CDR3 is 13 residues. Looked up from germline, CDR1 is MNHEY and CDR2 is SMNVEV (reference sequence). The CDR3 reads CASSLSGVLEAFF. The CDR3 DNA follows: TGTGCCAGCAGTTTATCAGGGGTCTTGGAAGCTTTCTTT.

This chain joins TRBV2 and TRBJ2-7; D unclear. The CDR3 totals 16 residues. V gave up 4 bases and J gave up 1 base, with 17 bases separating them. The germline gives CDR1 SNHLY, CDR2 FYNNEI. The CDR3 loop reads CASSGTPRAASYEQYF. The CDR3 nucleotides read TGTGCCAGCAGTGGCACCCCCCGCGCTGCATCCTACGAGCAGTACTTC.

As regards this clone: Other DNA sequences in the same sample also yield this CDR3. The gene calls are TRBV6-1 and TRBJ1-5; D gene ambiguous. V was trimmed by 0 bases and J by 4 bases, leaving 4 bases between them. The CDR3 loop spans 13 amino acids. Germline V gene data show CDR1 as MNHNS and CDR2 as SASEGT. The CDR3 DNA sequence: TGTGCCAGCAGTGAAGCGAGGAATCAGCCCCAGCATTTT. Translated: CASSEARNQPQHF.

V and J are TRBV25-1 and TRBJ1-2; possibly TRBD1 for D (5 bases). Germline values: CDR1 MGHDK, CDR2 SYGVNS. Trimming took 2 bases from V and 3 from J, leaving 10 bases between them. The CDR3 sequence is 14 residues long. The CDR3 nucleotides are TGTGCCAGCAGTGAAATGGGGGGGGACTATGGCTACACCTTC. Encoded protein: CASSEMGGDYGYTF.

This chain links TRBV3-1 (or the pseudogene TRBV3-2) with TRBJ1-3; a weak D match, TRBD1 (5 bases). This CDR3 comprises 13 residues. Trimming removed 4 bases from V and 9 bases from J, with 13 bases in between. The germline gives CDR1 LGHDT, CDR2 YNNKEL (reference sequence). CDR3 residues: CASSRGPQSTIYF. Here the CDR3 DNA reads TGTGCCAGCAGCCGGGGACCGCAGAGCACCATATATTTT.

The V and J genes are TRBV12-5 and TRBJ1-1; D is possibly TRBD1 (5 bases). CDR3 length: 14 residues. The V and J ends lost 1 base and 3 bases respectively, with 9 bases between them. Germline V CDR1 and CDR2: LGHNT, FRNRAP. Here the CDR3 reads CASGLGGSDTEAFF. CDR3 nucleotide sequence: TGTGCTAGTGGTTTGGGGGGGTCGGACACTGAAGCTTTCTTT. Complete variable domain (other parts from reference TRBV12-5 and TRBJ1-1): DARVTQTPRHKVTEMGQEVTMRCQPILGHNTVFWYRQTMMQGLELLAYFRNRAPLDDSGMPKDRFSAEMPDATLATLKIQPSEPRDSAVYFCASGLGGSDTEAFFGQGTRLTVV.

The chain couples TRBV19 to TRBJ2-3; D is uncertain. With 2 bases removed from V and 6 bases from J, the gap between germline ends came to 6 bases. This CDR3 is built from 12 residues. Germline lookup yields CDR1 LNHDA and CDR2 SQIVND (reference sequence). This chain's CDR3 is CASSISRDTQYF. The DNA for the CDR3 is TGTGCCAGTAGTATATCGCGGGATACGCAGTATTTT. The full variable domain, rest sourced from reference TRBV19 and TRBJ2-3, is DGGITQSPKYLFRKEGQNVTLSCEQNLNHDAMYWYRQDPGQGLRLIYYSQIVNDFQKGDIAEGYSVSREKKESFPLTVTSAQKNPTAFYLCASSISRDTQYFGPGTRLTVL.

This chain connects TRBV27 to TRBJ1-5; D is uncertain. Germline-derived CDR1 and CDR2 are MNHEY and SMNVEV (reference sequence). Trimming shortened V by 3 bases and J by 9 bases, and 15 bases separated the two germline ends. The CDR3 has 14 residues. CDR3 amino acids: CASSFSGSWGPQHF. The CDR3, as DNA: TGTGCCAGCAGTTTTTCGGGGTCATGGGGGCCCCAGCATTTT.

This sequence joins TRBV2 and TRBJ1-1; 8 nucleotides line up with TRBD1. The CDR3 loop spans 14 amino acids. Germline V CDR1 and CDR2: SNHLY, FYNNEI. Losses at the gene ends were 5 bases for V and 0 bases for J; bases not matched to a gene: 2. In nucleotides, the CDR3 is TGTGCCAGCAGTCTACAGGGGGTGAACACTGAAGCTTTCTTT. Its translation is CASSLQGVNTEAFF.

This rearrangement joins TRBV7-2 to TRBJ2-3, with 7 bases matching TRBD2. The CDR3 is 17 residues long. V lost 4 bases, J lost 3 bases, and 13 bases stayed unmatched. Germline V CDR1 and CDR2: SGHTA, FQGNSA. For the CDR3, the DNA is TGTGCCAGCAGCTCAAGCGCGGGAGACTTCCCGACAGATACGCAGTATTTT. It encodes CASSSSAGDFPTDTQYF.

This clone appeared once. The rearrangement uses TRBV19 and TRBJ1-2; D not resolved. Germline CDR1 is LNHDA and CDR2 is SQIVND (reference sequence). V was clipped by 1 base and J by 2 bases, with 8 bases between them. This CDR3 comprises 14 residues. CDR3 in amino acids: CASSIARANYGYTF. Here the CDR3 DNA reads TGTGCCAGTAGTATAGCGAGGGCCAACTATGGCTACACCTTC.

V is TRBV6-5 and J is TRBJ1-4; no clear D. Germline CDR1 reads MNHEY; CDR2 reads SVGAGI. V lost 6 bases to trimming and J lost 0 bases, with 8 bases between them. The CDR3 covers 14 residues. The CDR3 nucleotides are TGTGCCAGCAGCGGTCTCGCAACTAATGAAAAACTGTTTTTT. Its translation: CASSGLATNEKLFF.

The chain is built from TRBV7-9 and TRBJ2-2; maybe TRBD1 (6 bases). Looked up from germline, CDR1 is SEHNR and CDR2 is FQNEAQ (reference sequence). The CDR3 spans 15 residues. The ends were cut back, 5 bases at V and 5 bases at J, with 15 bases in the middle. The CDR3 DNA reads TGTGCCAGCAGCCGAACAGGGTTCAGTACCGGGGAGCTGTTTTTT. Protein sequence: CASSRTGFSTGELFF.

J is TRBJ2-2 and V is TRBV7-9; D may be TRBD1 (5 bases). The V gene's germline CDR1 is SEHNR and CDR2 FQNEAQ (reference sequence). Trimming cost V 5 bases and J 1 base, with 20 bases left between them. The CDR3 runs to 18 residues. CDR3 loop: CASSGVALGRVNTGELFF. In DNA form, the CDR3 reads TGTGCCAGCAGCGGGGTGGCCCTCGGCAGGGTGAACACCGGGGAGCTGTTTTTT.

V is TRBV30 and J is TRBJ1-1; D is uncertain. V shed 0 bases and J shed 2 bases, with 7 bases lying between them. Germline values: CDR1 GTSNPN, CDR2 SVGIG (reference sequence). There are 13 residues in the CDR3. CDR3 DNA sequence: TGTGCCTGGAGTGTAGGAATAAACACTGAAGCTTTCTTT. Its protein is CAWSVGINTEAFF.

This clone was detected once. V and J are TRBV18 and TRBJ1-1; 8 bases are shared with TRBD1. V lost 4 bases to trimming and J lost 8 bases; unmatched junction nucleotides: 9. In germline, CDR1 is KGHSH, CDR2 LQKENI. The CDR3 length is 14 residues. The CDR3 region has the DNA TGTGCCAGCTCACGGAGCAGGGGGCGAGTGGAAGCTTTCTTT. As protein: CASSRSRGRVEAFF.

The rearrangement links TRBV9 to TRBJ1-1, with unresolved D. The CDR3 length is 15 residues. The germline gives CDR1 SGDLS, CDR2 YYNGEE. V lost 0 bases and J 3 bases, leaving 12 bases between the germline ends. The CDR3 spells CASSVAIGRDTEAFF. Written as DNA, the CDR3 is TGTGCCAGCAGCGTAGCTATAGGGAGGGACACTGAAGCTTTCTTT.

J is TRBJ2-3 and V is TRBV6-4, with 10 bases identical to TRBD2. Germline assignment: CDR1 MRHNA and CDR2 SNTAGT. The CDR3 is made up of 16 amino acids. The trim removed 2 bases at V and 1 base at J, leaving 3 bases unmatched. DNA for the CDR3: TGTGCCAGCAGTGACGGAACTAGCGGGGGCACAGATACGCAGTATTTT. Encoded protein: CASSDGTSGGTDTQYF.

This clone was recorded only once. This rearrangement joins TRBV15 to TRBJ2-3, with TRBD1 identical over 9 bases. The CDR3 has 16 amino acids. Trimming took 2 bases from V and 1 from J; bases not matched to a gene: 4. The germline gives CDR1 LNHNV, CDR2 YYDKDF (reference sequence). CDR3 sequence reads: CATSRLRTGGTDTQYF. As DNA, the CDR3 is TGTGCCACCAGCAGACTCCGGACAGGGGGCACAGATACGCAGTATTTT.

The chain uses TRBV18 and TRBJ2-5; D is ambiguous. The germline CDR1 and CDR2 sequences are KGHSH and LQKENI. V was shortened by 2 bases and J by 2 bases, with 6 bases between the two germline ends. The CDR3 loop spans 13 amino acids. The DNA for the CDR3 is TGTGCCAGCTCACCAGGGCAGCAAGAGACCCAGTACTTC. The encoded protein is CASSPGQQETQYF.

A few counts support this clone. The chain employs TRBV5-1 and TRBJ2-7; 12 bases fit TRBD1. V shed 5 bases, J shed 4 bases, and the junction held 13 bases outside the gene matches. The CDR3 contains 17 residues. CDR1 and CDR2 (germline): SGHRS, YFSETQ. CDR3 residues: CASRRGTGGDLAYEQYF. The CDR3 region has the DNA TGCGCCAGCAGACGCGGGACAGGGGGCGATTTGGCGTACGAGCAGTACTTC.

This clone has only one observation. The chain is built from TRBV6-5 and TRBJ2-7, with TRBD1 matching over 7 bases. Germline values: CDR1 MNHEY, CDR2 SVGAGI. The length of the CDR3 is 12 residues. CDR3 nucleotides: TGTGTTGTGCGACAGGGTTTCTACGAGCAGTACTTC. Protein: CVVRQGFYEQYF.

V is TRBV9 and J is TRBJ1-4, with TRBD1 matching 7 bases. There are 14 residues in the CDR3. J was trimmed by 6 bases and V by 7 bases; bases with no gene match: 9. The germline V gene encodes CDR1 SGDLS and CDR2 YYNGEE. The CDR3, as DNA: TGTGCCAGCGGGAGTGACAGGGCCGATGAAAAACTGTTTTTT. Encoded protein: CASGSDRADEKLFF.

This clone was detected a few times. V usage is TRBV3-1 (or the pseudogene TRBV3-2) and J usage is TRBJ1-4, with a weak D call TRBD1 (5 bases). The CDR3 sequence is 16 residues long. Germline V gives CDR1 LGHDT, CDR2 YNNKEL (reference sequence). V was shortened by 3 bases and J by 7 bases, with 18 bases between the two germline ends. The CDR3 sequence is CASSQEIGGFGEKLFF. DNA of the CDR3: TGTGCCAGCAGCCAGGAAATTGGGGGGTTTGGTGAAAAACTGTTTTTT.

This chain joins TRBV5-6 and TRBJ2-7; weak D call: TRBD2 (7 bases). Trimming took 0 bases from V and 4 from J, leaving 14 bases between them. Germline V gene data show CDR1 as SGHDT and CDR2 as YYEEEE. The CDR3 is 15 residues long. The CDR3 DNA sequence: TGTGCCAGCAGCTTGGAAAGGGGGGGCAGATACGAGCAGTACTTC. This encodes CASSLERGGRYEQYF.

The chain links TRBV25-1 to TRBJ1-2; tentatively, D is TRBD1 (5 bases). Germline CDR1 reads MGHDK; CDR2 reads SYGVNS. This CDR3 region has 16 residues. The ends were cut back, 2 bases at V and 3 bases at J, with 16 bases in the middle. Here the CDR3 reads CASSEAGKGPHYGYTF. The CDR3 bases are TGTGCCAGCAGTGAAGCGGGGAAGGGACCCCACTATGGCTACACCTTC.

The CDR3 DNA follows: TGTGCCAGCAGCGTAGGGACAGGGGGCCTCAAGTCCTACGAGCAGTACTTC. Amino acid sequence: CASSVGTGGLKSYEQYF. The genes are TRBV9 and TRBJ2-7, with 11 bases lining up with TRBD1. Per germline, CDR1 SGDLS and CDR2 YYNGEE. J gave up 1 base and V 0 bases, and 6 bases lay outside the gene matches. The CDR3 is made up of 17 amino acids.

CDR3 sequence (DNA): TGTGCCAGCAGCAGACAGGGTGTCGCCAATGAGCAGTTCTTC. The encoded protein is CASSRQGVANEQFF. V is TRBV3-1 (or the pseudogene TRBV3-2) and J is TRBJ2-1; 7 bases fit TRBD1. The CDR3 length is 14 residues. V shed 5 bases, J shed 6 bases, and the junction held 7 bases outside the gene matches. Germline V gene data show CDR1 as LGHDT and CDR2 as YNNKEL (reference sequence).

The V gene is TRBV5-4, the J gene TRBJ1-2; no clear D gene. Germline CDR1 SGHNT, CDR2 YYREEE (reference sequence). This CDR3 spans 16 amino acids. V was trimmed by 1 base and J by 6 bases, leaving 19 bases between them. The CDR3 reads CASSLSVMVARNGYTF. The DNA for the CDR3 is TGTGCCAGCAGCTTGTCGGTTATGGTTGCAAGAAATGGCTACACCTTC.

V usage is TRBV7-9 and J usage is TRBJ1-2, with 10 bases identical to TRBD1. The J segment lost 4 bases and the V segment lost 6 bases, leaving 17 bases of the junction unmatched. Germline lookup yields CDR1 SEHNR and CDR2 FQNEAQ (reference sequence). The length of the CDR3 is 18 residues. The CDR3 protein is CASRISDRTGGAGYGYTF. For the CDR3, the DNA is TGTGCCAGCAGAATATCGGACAGGACAGGGGGGGCAGGCTATGGCTACACCTTC.

This clone was seen many times. The J gene is TRBJ2-7, the V gene TRBV28; TRBD2 agrees at 15 bases. After removal of 6 bases from V and 8 bases from J, the junction contained 5 bases not matched to a gene. Germline-derived CDR1 and CDR2 are MDHEN and SYDVKM. This CDR3 spans 14 amino acids. CDR3 sequence (DNA): TGTGCCAGCAGCCAGGGACTAGCGGGAGGACAGCAGTACTTC. Protein sequence: CASSQGLAGGQQYF.